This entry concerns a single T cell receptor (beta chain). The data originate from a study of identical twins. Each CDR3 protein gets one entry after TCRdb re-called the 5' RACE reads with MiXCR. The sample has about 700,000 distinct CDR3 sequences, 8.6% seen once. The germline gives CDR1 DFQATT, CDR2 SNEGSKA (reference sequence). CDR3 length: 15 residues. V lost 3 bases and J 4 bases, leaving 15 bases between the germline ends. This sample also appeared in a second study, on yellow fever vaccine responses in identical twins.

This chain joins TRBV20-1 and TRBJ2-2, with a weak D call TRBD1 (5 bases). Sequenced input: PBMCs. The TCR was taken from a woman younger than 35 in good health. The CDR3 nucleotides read TGCAGTGCTAGTCACAGGAAAGGCAGCACCGGGGAGCTGTTTTTT. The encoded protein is CSASHRKGSTGELFF.